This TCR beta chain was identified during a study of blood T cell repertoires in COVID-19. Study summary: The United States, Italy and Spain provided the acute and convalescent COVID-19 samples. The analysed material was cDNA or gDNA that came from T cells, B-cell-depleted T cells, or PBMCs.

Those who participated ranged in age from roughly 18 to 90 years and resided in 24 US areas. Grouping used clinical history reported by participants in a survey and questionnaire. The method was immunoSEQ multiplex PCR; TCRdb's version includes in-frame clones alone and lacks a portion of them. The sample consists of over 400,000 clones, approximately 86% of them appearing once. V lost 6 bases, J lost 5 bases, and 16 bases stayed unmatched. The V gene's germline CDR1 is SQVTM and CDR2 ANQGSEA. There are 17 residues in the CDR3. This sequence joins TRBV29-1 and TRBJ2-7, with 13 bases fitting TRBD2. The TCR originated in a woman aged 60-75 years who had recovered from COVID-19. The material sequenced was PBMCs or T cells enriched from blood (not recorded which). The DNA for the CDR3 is TGCAGCGTCACCGCCCCTACTAGCGGGGGGGCCGAGGACGAGCAGTACTTC. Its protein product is CSVTAPTSGGAEDEQYF.